One sample yielded the 27 T cell receptor beta chains listed below, sequenced in a study of T-cell memory formation after mild COVID-19 (dated by TCRdb to the early 2020s). Receptor amplification or capture employed 5' RACE. Sequencer: Illumina NovaSeq 6000. TCRdb itself trimmed the public reads at Q25 with fastp, ran MiXCR and retained productive beta chains. Rows are combined by CDR3 protein, so each entry shows the most common genes and DNA. The sample table lists approximately 440,000 distinct CDR3 sequences, around 20% of them with a count of one. The top ten hold 7.5% to 9.5% of the sample. Sequencing was carried out using PBMCs or a T cell subset sorted from them (not recorded which). The receptors stem from an adult woman who had mild COVID-19 (a few samples of this study predate the infection). The sample titles of this study are shuffled in the database, so cell type and time point are left out; the donor was told from shared clones.

The J gene is TRBJ1-1, the V gene TRBV5-1, with 10 bases fitting TRBD1. Germline CDR1 is SGHRS and CDR2 is YFSETQ. V lost 3 bases to trimming and J lost 4 bases; unmatched junction nucleotides: 12. This CDR3 is built from 17 residues. The CDR3 DNA reads as TGCGCCAGCAGCTCCGGGACAGGGGTAATGCGGAGCACTGAAGCTTTCTTT. Protein sequence: CASSSGTGVMRSTEAFF.

The chain links TRBV10-3 to TRBJ1-5, with D hard to call. V gave up 3 bases and J gave up 8 bases, with 11 bases separating them. The CDR3 contains 13 residues. The germline V gene encodes CDR1 ENHRY and CDR2 SYGVKD. The CDR3 protein is CAISDEIRKPQHF. CDR3 bases: TGTGCCATCAGTGACGAAATTAGGAAGCCCCAGCATTTT.

The CDR3 nucleotides read TGCGCCAGCAGCCAAGAGACAGGGAATCCACATCAGCCCCAGCATTTT. This sequence encodes CASSQETGNPHQPQHF. V usage is TRBV4-1 and J usage is TRBJ1-5, with 7 bases identical to TRBD1. Trimming took 0 bases from V and 5 from J; bases not matched to a gene: 7. The germline V gene has CDR1 MGHRA and CDR2 YSYEKL. This CDR3 region has 16 residues.

This clonotype was seen more than once but under ten times. The V call is TRBV4-2, the J call TRBJ2-1, with TRBD2 as a possible D gene (7 bases). V was clipped by 0 bases and J by 6 bases, with 15 bases between them. The length of the CDR3 is 16 residues. The germline V gene encodes CDR1 LGHNA and CDR2 YNFKEQ. The CDR3 reads CASSQDGTGGSNEQFF. CDR3 bases: TGTGCCAGCAGCCAAGATGGGACGGGGGGCAGCAATGAGCAGTTCTTC.

CDR3 DNA sequence: TGTGCCAGCAGCCCATACACAATCACAGATACGCAGTATTTT. It is translated as CASSPYTITDTQYF. The chain links TRBV14 to TRBJ2-3; D remains ambiguous. With 4 bases removed from V and 2 bases from J, the gap between germline ends came to 10 bases. This CDR3 comprises 14 residues. Germline CDR1 is SGHDN and CDR2 is FVKESK. The complete variable domain, with remaining parts taken from reference TRBV14 and TRBJ2-3, reads EAGVTQFPSHSVIEKGQTVTLRCDPISGHDNLYWYRRVMGKEIKFLLHFVKESKQDESGMPNNRFLAERTGGTYSTLKVQPAELEDSGVYFCASSPYTITDTQYFGPGTRLTVL.

This clonotype was observed a handful of times. This sequence joins TRBV7-8 and TRBJ2-2; 7 bases are a match to TRBD1. The CDR3 contains 14 residues. The trim removed 5 bases at V and 7 bases at J, leaving 7 bases unmatched. Looked up from germline, CDR1 is SGHVS and CDR2 is FQNEAQ. In DNA, the CDR3 is TGTGCCAGCAGCCGTGACAGGGTTGGCGGGGAGCTGTTTTTT. Amino acid sequence: CASSRDRVGGELFF.

This chain links TRBV29-1 with TRBJ2-3; TRBD2 matches at 9 bases. The CDR3 consists of 15 residues. J lost 0 bases, V lost 4 bases, and 5 bases had no gene match. Germline V gives CDR1 SQVTM, CDR2 ANQGSEA. For the CDR3, the DNA is TGCAGCGTTGTGCGTAGCGGGGGAAGCACAGATACGCAGTATTTT. Its protein product is CSVVRSGGSTDTQYF.

This clonotype was picked up a small number of times. V usage is TRBV12-3 or TRBV12-4 and J usage is TRBJ1-1; D is possibly TRBD1 (5 bases). Trimming shortened V by 6 bases and J by 6 bases, and 8 bases separated the two germline ends. CDR3 length equals 11 residues. The CDR3 DNA reads as TGTGCCAGCAGCCGGGGGGCTGAAGCTTTCTTT. Protein sequence: CASSRGAEAFF.

This clonotype has a handful of counts. The V call is TRBV27, the J call TRBJ1-2; TRBD1 agrees at 7 bases. This CDR3 spans 13 amino acids. The trim removed 5 bases at V and 3 bases at J, leaving 3 bases unmatched. Germline loops: CDR1 MNHEY, CDR2 SMNVEV (reference sequence). CDR3: CASSQGGYYGYTF. The CDR3 DNA reads as TGTGCCAGCAGTCAGGGGGGGTACTATGGCTACACCTTC.

CDR3 sequence reads: CATSAGGLNYGYTF. As DNA, the CDR3 is TGTGCCACCAGCGCAGGGGGCCTTAACTATGGCTACACCTTC. The chain carries TRBV15 and TRBJ1-2; the match to TRBD1 covers 8 bases. The CDR3 runs 14 residues. The germline gives CDR1 LNHNV, CDR2 YYDKDF (reference sequence). With 5 bases clipped from V and 1 base from J, the junction kept 3 bases outside the gene matches.

This rearrangement joins TRBV7-9 to TRBJ1-1; D possibly corresponds to TRBD1 (6 bases). CDR1 and CDR2 (germline): SEHNR, FQNEAQ (reference sequence). V lost 5 bases and J lost 5, with 15 bases in between. CDR3 length: 14 amino acids. CDR3 region: CASSREGVETEAFF. The CDR3 DNA reads as TGTGCCAGCAGCAGGGAGGGGGTCGAAACTGAAGCTTTCTTT.

CDR3 in DNA: TGCAGTGCTAGTTCGGCCGGGGGTGTAGGCGAGCAGTACTTC. Its translation is CSASSAGGVGEQYF. J is TRBJ2-7 and V is TRBV20-1; the D gene is possibly TRBD2 (6 bases). The CDR3 is 14 residues long. Germline CDR1 and CDR2: DFQATT and SNEGSKA (reference sequence). Deletions cut 3 bases from V and 6 bases from J, with 18 bases between.

J is TRBJ2-5 and V is TRBV18, with a tentative D call TRBD2 (6 bases). CDR3 length equals 14 residues. Germline V lookup: CDR1 KGHSH, CDR2 LQKENI. Between the trimmed V and J ends, which lost 0 bases and 2 bases, there was a span of 7 bases. The CDR3 spells CASSPPRGQETQYF. The CDR3 nucleotides are TGTGCCAGCTCACCACCGCGGGGACAAGAGACCCAGTACTTC.

J is TRBJ1-2 and V is TRBV7-2; maybe TRBD1 (5 bases). The V gene's germline CDR1 is SGHTA and CDR2 FQGNSA. V was cut by 1 base and J by 7 bases, with 7 bases left in between. This CDR3 is 12 amino acids long. For the CDR3, the DNA is TGTGCCAGCAGCTTAGGTCAGGGTGGCTACACCTTC. It translates to CASSLGQGGYTF.

The table lists this clonotype with many counts. The genes are TRBV13 and TRBJ1-1; the D gene is possibly TRBD1 (5 bases). V lost 5 bases to trimming and J lost 0 bases, with 22 bases between them. Germline V gives CDR1 PRHDT, CDR2 FYEKMQ (reference sequence). This CDR3 has 18 amino acids. The CDR3 spells CASSGAGTFLGLNTEAFF. The DNA for the CDR3 is TGTGCCAGCAGCGGCGCCGGGACGTTCCTGGGGCTGAACACTGAAGCTTTCTTT.

This clonotype turned up a few times. The J gene is TRBJ1-1, the V gene TRBV3-1; D is perhaps TRBD1 (5 bases). The germline V gene has CDR1 LGHDT and CDR2 YNNKEL (reference sequence). V lost 2 bases and J lost 1, with 8 bases in between. This CDR3 comprises 14 residues. The DNA of the CDR3 is TGTGCCAGCAGCCAAAGAACAGGGAACACTGAAGCTTTCTTT. Translating gives CASSQRTGNTEAFF.

This clonotype was recorded a few times. The V and J genes are TRBV7-2 and TRBJ2-1; 10 bases align to TRBD2. Germline CDR1 is SGHTA and CDR2 is FQGNSA. The J segment lost 8 bases and the V segment lost 1 base, leaving 5 bases of the junction unmatched. The CDR3 extends over 15 amino acids. CDR3 DNA sequence: TGTGCCAGCAGCTTAGAAGTAGCGGGAGGTTATGAGCAGTTCTTC. This codes for CASSLEVAGGYEQFF.

This clonotype was observed a few times. The genes are TRBV30 and TRBJ1-5; tentative D call: TRBD1 (5 bases). Trimming left V 0 bases short and J 4 bases short, with 10 bases between. Per the germline V gene, CDR1 is GTSNPN and CDR2 is SVGIG (reference sequence). CDR3 length: 14 amino acids. CDR3 nucleotide sequence: TGTGCCTGGAGTGTAGCAGGGCAGAATCAGCCCCAGCATTTT. This translates into CAWSVAGQNQPQHF.

This clonotype appeared a few times. The J gene is TRBJ2-1, the V gene TRBV25-1, with 9 bases lining up with TRBD2. Germline CDR1 and CDR2: MGHDK and SYGVNS. After removal of 10 bases from V and 10 bases from J, the junction contained 17 bases not matched to a gene. The CDR3 contains 15 residues. The CDR3 sequence: CATSLASGARQEQFF. Here the CDR3 DNA reads TGTGCCACCTCGTTGGCTAGCGGGGCAAGACAAGAGCAGTTCTTC. Drawing the rest from reference TRBV25-1 and TRBJ2-1, the complete variable domain is EADIYQTPRYLVIGTGKKITLECSQTMGHDKMYWYQQDPGMELHLIHYSYGVNSTEKGDLSSESTVSRIRTEHFPLTLESARPSHTSQYLCATSLASGARQEQFFGPGTRLTVL.

The chain combines TRBV5-1 with TRBJ1-1; D ambiguous. Germline V gene data show CDR1 as SGHRS and CDR2 as YFSETQ. Trimming took off 2 bases at V and 8 bases at J, with 16 bases between the two ends. The CDR3 length is 14 residues. The DNA for the CDR3 is TGCGCCAGCAGCTTCCGGACTGGGGTCGGGGAAGCTTTCTTT. Translation: CASSFRTGVGEAFF.

This clonotype was seen a handful of times. The chain carries TRBV12-3 or TRBV12-4 and TRBJ2-5; the match to TRBD1 covers 9 bases. The junction had 11 bases not matched to a gene; V was cut back by 2 bases and J by 4 bases. CDR3 length: 17 amino acids. In DNA form, the CDR3 reads TGTGCCAGCAGTTTATCCCGGACAGGGGATGGAGCAGAGACCCAGTACTTC. Translating gives CASSLSRTGDGAETQYF.

V and J are TRBV6-5 and TRBJ2-7, with 9 bases matching TRBD2. The ends lost 5 bases at V and 0 bases at J; junction bases unmatched: 8. Germline lookup yields CDR1 MNHEY and CDR2 SVGAGI. The CDR3 spans 16 residues. CDR3 DNA sequence: TGTGCCAGCAGTCGCGATAGCGGGAGCCTCTCCTACGAGCAGTACTTC. Amino acids: CASSRDSGSLSYEQYF.

This clonotype has just a few counts. The J gene is TRBJ2-1, the V gene TRBV4-1; 9 nucleotides align to TRBD2. CDR3 size: 17 residues. The V gene's germline CDR1 is MGHRA and CDR2 YSYEKL. V lost 1 base and J lost 7; bases outside the gene matches: 11. The CDR3 protein is CASSQVARAGGRNEQFF. In nucleotides, the CDR3 is TGCGCCAGCAGCCAAGTGGCCCGGGCGGGGGGGCGTAATGAGCAGTTCTTC.

A few counts support this clonotype. The V gene is TRBV6-5, the J gene TRBJ1-1; the match to TRBD1 covers 8 bases. With V trimmed by 0 bases and J by 4 bases, 4 bases remained unmatched. Germline V gene sequence: CDR1 MNHEY, CDR2 SVGAGI. The CDR3 runs to 15 residues. The CDR3 nucleotides read TGTGCCAGCAGTTACTCGTTCACAGGGGGCACTGAAGCTTTCTTT. Protein: CASSYSFTGGTEAFF.

This clonotype was counted only a few times. This chain joins TRBV12-3 or TRBV12-4 and TRBJ2-7; D may be TRBD1 (6 bases). This CDR3 has 14 residues. V shed 5 bases and J shed 2 bases, with 13 bases lying between them. CDR3: CASSLGTRTYEQYF. As DNA, the CDR3 is TGTGCCAGCAGTCTGGGGACACGGACCTACGAGCAGTACTTC.

The chain employs TRBV7-3 and TRBJ2-3; D unresolved. CDR1 and CDR2 (germline): SGHTA, FQGTGA. V was cut by 1 base and J by 4 bases, with 9 bases left in between. The CDR3 is 14 residues long. CDR3 nucleotides: TGTGCCAGCAGCTTAATGGCCAGGCCAGATACGCAGTATTTT. Encoded protein: CASSLMARPDTQYF.

About this clonotype itself: One end of the junction does not line up with germline, which may come from a read error. This chain links TRBV7-9 with TRBJ2-7, with D uncertain. The germline gives CDR1 SEHNR, CDR2 FQNEAQ (reference sequence). The CDR3 has 11 amino acids. The CDR3 is CDSSLEARQYF. CDR3 DNA sequence: TGTGACAGCAGCTTAGAGGCACGGCAGTACTTC.